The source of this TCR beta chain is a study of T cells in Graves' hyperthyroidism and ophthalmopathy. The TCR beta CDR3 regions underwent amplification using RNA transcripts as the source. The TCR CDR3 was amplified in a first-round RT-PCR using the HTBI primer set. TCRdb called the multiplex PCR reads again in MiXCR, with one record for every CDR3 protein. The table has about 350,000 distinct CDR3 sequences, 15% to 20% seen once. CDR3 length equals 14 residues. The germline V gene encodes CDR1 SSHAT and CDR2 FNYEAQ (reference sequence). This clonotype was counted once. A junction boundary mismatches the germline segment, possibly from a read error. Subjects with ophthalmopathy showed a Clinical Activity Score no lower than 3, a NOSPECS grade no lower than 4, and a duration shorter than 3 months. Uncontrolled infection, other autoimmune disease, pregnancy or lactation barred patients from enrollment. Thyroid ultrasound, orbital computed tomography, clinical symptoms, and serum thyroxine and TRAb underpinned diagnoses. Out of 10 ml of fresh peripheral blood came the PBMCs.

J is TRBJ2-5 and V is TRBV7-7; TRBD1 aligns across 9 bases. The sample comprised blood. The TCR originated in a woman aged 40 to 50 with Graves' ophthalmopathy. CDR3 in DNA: TGTGCTAGCAGCGGGGACAGGGCCAAAGAGACCCAGTACTTC. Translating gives CASSGDRAKETQYF.